This TCR beta chain was recovered during a study of early T cells in non-severe SARS-CoV-2 infection. Across the study: From unsorted whole blood, bulk RNA was sequenced, and the chains remained unpaired. Study-wide results and limits: VDJdb-based matching was biased toward anti-spike CD8 responses and missed private and CD4 specificities.

Molecules of cDNA were individually given unique molecular identifiers that were attached to them. TCRdb independently ran MiXCR on the 5' RACE reads; one entry per CDR3 protein. The sample records fewer than 80,000 distinct CDR3 sequences, roughly 8.7% being singletons. Of note for this clonotype: Its antigen is not identified.

CDR3 length: 17 residues. Trimming left V 1 base short and J 4 bases short, with 22 bases between. Germline CDR1 is DFQATT and CDR2 is SNEGSKA (reference sequence). This TCR derives from an adult who was a healthcare worker with PCR-confirmed SARS-CoV-2 infection or an uninfected control (not recorded which). This chain joins TRBV20-1 and TRBJ2-5, with D possibly being TRBD1 or TRBD2 (5 bases each). The sequencing sample was made of whole blood. The CDR3 loop reads CSARGIGRDGRRETQYF. In nucleotides, the CDR3 is TGCAGTGCTAGAGGTATTGGCCGGGACGGTCGACGAGAGACCCAGTACTTC.